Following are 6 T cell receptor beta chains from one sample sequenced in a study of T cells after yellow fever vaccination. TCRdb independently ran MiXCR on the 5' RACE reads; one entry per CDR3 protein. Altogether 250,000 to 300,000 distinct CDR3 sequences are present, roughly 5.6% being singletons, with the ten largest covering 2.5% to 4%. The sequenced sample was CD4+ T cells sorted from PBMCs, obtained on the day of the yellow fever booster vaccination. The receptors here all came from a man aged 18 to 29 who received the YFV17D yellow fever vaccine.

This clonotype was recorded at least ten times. CDR3 bases: TGTGCCAGCAGCGTAGACCACGGACCCTACGAGCAGTACTTC. Protein product: CASSVDHGPYEQYF. The chain uses TRBV9 and TRBJ2-7; no clear D gene. The germline gives CDR1 SGDLS, CDR2 YYNGEE. The CDR3 is 14 amino acids. The ends were cut back, 0 bases at V and 2 bases at J, with 9 bases in the middle.

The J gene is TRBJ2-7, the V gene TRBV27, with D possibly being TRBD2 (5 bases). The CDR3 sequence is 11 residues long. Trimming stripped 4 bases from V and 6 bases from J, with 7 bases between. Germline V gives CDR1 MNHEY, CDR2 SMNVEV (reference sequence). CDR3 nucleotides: TGTGCCAGCAGTTCGGGGATCGAGCAGTACTTC. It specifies CASSSGIEQYF.

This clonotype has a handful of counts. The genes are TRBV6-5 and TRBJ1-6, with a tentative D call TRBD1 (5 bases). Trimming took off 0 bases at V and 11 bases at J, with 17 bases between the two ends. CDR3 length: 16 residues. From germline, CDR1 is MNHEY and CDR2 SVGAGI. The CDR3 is CASSYSRTLPGAPLHF. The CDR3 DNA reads TGTGCCAGCAGTTACTCCCGGACCCTTCCGGGGGCACCCCTCCACTTT.

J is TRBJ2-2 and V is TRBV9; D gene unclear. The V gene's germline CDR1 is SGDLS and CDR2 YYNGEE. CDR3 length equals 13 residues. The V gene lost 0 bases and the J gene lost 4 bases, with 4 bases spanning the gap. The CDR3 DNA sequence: TGTGCCAGCAGCGTAGGTGTCACCGGGGAGCTGTTTTTT. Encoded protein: CASSVGVTGELFF.

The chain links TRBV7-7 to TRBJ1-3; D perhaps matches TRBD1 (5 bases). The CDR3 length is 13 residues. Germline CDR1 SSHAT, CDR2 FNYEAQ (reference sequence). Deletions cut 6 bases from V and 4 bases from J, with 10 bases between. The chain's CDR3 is CASSPTAGNTIYF. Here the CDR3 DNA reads TGTGCCAGCAGTCCGACAGCAGGAAACACCATATATTTT.

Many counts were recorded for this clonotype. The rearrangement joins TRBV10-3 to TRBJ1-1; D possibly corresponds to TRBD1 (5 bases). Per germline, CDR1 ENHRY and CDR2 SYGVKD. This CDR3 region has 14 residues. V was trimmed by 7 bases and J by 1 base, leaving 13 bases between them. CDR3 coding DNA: TGTGCCATCACGGGGGTGGGCAAGAACACTGAAGCTTTCTTT. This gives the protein CAITGVGKNTEAFF.